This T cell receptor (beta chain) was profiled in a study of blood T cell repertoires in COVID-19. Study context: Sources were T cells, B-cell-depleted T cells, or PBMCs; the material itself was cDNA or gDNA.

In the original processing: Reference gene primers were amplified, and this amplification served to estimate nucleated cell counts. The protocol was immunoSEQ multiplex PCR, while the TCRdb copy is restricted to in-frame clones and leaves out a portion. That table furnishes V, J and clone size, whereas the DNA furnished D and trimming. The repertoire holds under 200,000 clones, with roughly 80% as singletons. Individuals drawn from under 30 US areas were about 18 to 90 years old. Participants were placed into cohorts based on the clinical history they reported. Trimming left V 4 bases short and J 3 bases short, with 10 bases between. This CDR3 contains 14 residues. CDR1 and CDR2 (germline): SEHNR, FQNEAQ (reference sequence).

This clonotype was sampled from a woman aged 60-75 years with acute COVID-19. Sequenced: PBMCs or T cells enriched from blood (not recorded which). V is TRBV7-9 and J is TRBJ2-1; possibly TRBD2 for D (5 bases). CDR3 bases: TGTGCCAGCAGCTCTATCGGGGACTACAATGAGCAGTTCTTC. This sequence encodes CASSSIGDYNEQFF.